The 7 T cell receptor beta chains listed next were all sequenced from one sample in a study of shared clonotypes between healthy human individuals. Measured with immunoSEQ multiplex PCR; TCRdb has only the in-frame clones, and not every one. Altogether about 2.4 million clones are present, 93% being singletons, with the ten largest covering approximately 0.36%. The sequencing input was naive CD4+ T cells from PBMCs. Regarding subset: CD45RA+ positively selected. These receptors were taken from a man younger than 35 in good health. Some clones in this sample may be carry-over from other donors' samples.

CDR3 in amino acids: CASSLLGQGYNSPLHF. CDR3 sequence (DNA): TGTGCCAGCAGTTTGCTAGGACAGGGGTATAATTCACCCCTCCACTTT. The chain combines TRBV27 with TRBJ1-6; 9 bases are shared with TRBD1. The germline V gene has CDR1 MNHEY and CDR2 SMNVEV (reference sequence). V was clipped by 3 bases and J by 4 bases; unmatched bases: 4. CDR3 length: 16 residues.

The chain is built from TRBV5-5 and TRBJ2-2; the match to TRBD2 covers 14 bases. There are 17 residues in the CDR3. Germline V gives CDR1 SGHKS, CDR2 YYEKEE (reference sequence). J lost 5 bases, V lost 3 bases, and 6 bases had no gene match. In DNA form, the CDR3 reads TGTGCCAGCAGCTCCGGGACTAGCGGGAGAGTGACCGGGGAGCTGTTTTTT. Amino acid sequence: CASSSGTSGRVTGELFF.

The V call is TRBV6-1, the J call TRBJ1-5, with a tentative D call TRBD1 (5 bases). Germline assignment: CDR1 MNHNS and CDR2 SASEGT. The CDR3 is 14 residues long. The V gene lost 7 bases and the J gene lost 5 bases, with 15 bases spanning the gap. CDR3 in DNA: TGTGCCAGCAACCGGGGGAGGGGTGATCAGCCCCAGCATTTT. Its translation is CASNRGRGDQPQHF.

The genes are TRBV6-1 and TRBJ2-1; no clear D. CDR3 length equals 15 residues. Germline V gene lookup returns CDR1 MNHNS and CDR2 SASEGT. Trimming stripped 2 bases from V and 0 bases from J, with 8 bases between. In DNA, the CDR3 is TGTGCCAGCAGTGAATGGGCAGTCTCCTACAATGAGCAGTTCTTC. This sequence encodes CASSEWAVSYNEQFF.

CDR3 nucleotides: TGTGCCAGCAGCCACAGAGAAGCTGGAAACACCATATATTTT. As protein: CASSHREAGNTIYF. The gene calls are TRBV7-6 and TRBJ1-3; no reliable D call. Germline V gene data show CDR1 as SGHVS and CDR2 as FNYEAQ. Between the trimmed V and J ends, which lost 5 bases and 2 bases, there was a span of 10 bases. CDR3 length: 14 amino acids.

The chain carries TRBV5-1 and TRBJ1-4, with 11 bases matching TRBD1. CDR1 is SGHRS and CDR2 is YFSETQ in the germline V gene. The CDR3 loop spans 14 amino acids. Germline trimming cut 4 bases from V and 8 bases from J; bases unmatched to any gene: 4. CDR3 protein: CASSTGTGGEKLFF. The CDR3 nucleotides are TGCGCCAGCAGCACCGGGACAGGGGGAGAAAAACTGTTTTTT.

The chain uses TRBV5-1 and TRBJ1-1; no clear D. V lost 0 bases and J 1 base, leaving 10 bases between the germline ends. Looked up from germline, CDR1 is SGHRS and CDR2 is YFSETQ. The CDR3 has 15 residues. Here the CDR3 DNA reads TGCGCCAGCAGCTTGGATAGCGGAACGAACACTGAAGCTTTCTTT. It encodes CASSLDSGTNTEAFF.